The 13 T cell receptor beta chains reported below all come from one sample, sequenced in a study of T-cell reconstitution after alpha-beta-depleted transplantation in children (dated by TCRdb to about 2016). Libraries were prepared through PCR. These reads were obtained on an Illumina HiSeq 2500. Molecular barcoding was employed in the preparation of TCR libraries, with unique molecular identifiers being used to normalize TCRbeta repertoire quantification. TCRdb reprocessed the public reads (quality trimming at Q25 with fastp, clone calling with MiXCR) and kept in-frame beta chains. Rows with one shared CDR3 protein collapse into an entry with the most common genes and DNA. This sample holds a few hundred thousand distinct CDR3 sequences; roughly a quarter were observed only once. The ten largest clones capture about 35% of the sample. The meaning of the sample's treatment or condition label: allogeneic hematopoietic cell transplantation with graft depleted of TCRalphabeta T cells and CD19 B cells.

Sample: PBMCs, taken before TCRalphabeta/CD19-depleted stem cell transplant. All receptors derive from a boy under three years old with Wiskott-Aldrich syndrome, due to receive a stem cell transplant.

The V and J genes are TRBV4-1 and TRBJ1-2; no clear D. This CDR3 has 16 amino acids. Deletions cut 1 base from V and 0 bases from J, with 12 bases between. Germline CDR1 MGHRA, CDR2 YSYEKL. The CDR3 coding sequence is TGCGCCAGCAGCCAAGTAGCGTGGCGAGCTAACTATGGCTACACCTTC. Its protein is CASSQVAWRANYGYTF.

This clonotype was picked up many times. The DNA for the CDR3 is TGTGCCAGCACTGGATCCTTGGGTGAGCAGTTCTTC. It specifies CASTGSLGEQFF. The rearrangement links TRBV12-3 or TRBV12-4 to TRBJ2-1; D is unclear. Trimming shortened V by 7 bases and J by 9 bases, and 13 bases separated the two germline ends. This CDR3 is built from 12 residues.

J is TRBJ2-3 and V is TRBV7-7; possible D gene TRBD2, 6 bases. Trimming stripped 5 bases from V and 6 bases from J, with 18 bases between. Germline-derived CDR1 and CDR2 are SSHAT and FNYEAQ (reference sequence). CDR3 length: 15 amino acids. CDR3 in amino acids: CASSLGLGGMDTQYF. CDR3 nucleotide sequence: TGTGCCAGCAGCCTTGGTTTGGGCGGGATGGATACGCAGTATTTT. The entire variable domain, with the rest obtained from reference TRBV7-7 and TRBJ2-3, is as follows: GAGVSQSPRYKVTKRGQDVTLRCDPISSHATLYWYQQALGQGPEFLTYFNYEAQPDKSGLPSDRFSAERPEGSISTLTIQRTEQRDSAMYRCASSLGLGGMDTQYFGPGTRLTVL.

This clonotype was detected a few times. The chain links TRBV28 to TRBJ2-1; 14 bases fit TRBD2. The CDR3 covers 16 residues. CDR1 and CDR2 (germline): MDHEN, SYDVKM. V was clipped by 3 bases and J by 9 bases; unmatched bases: 7. CDR3 loop: CASSLMGLAGVSEQFF. For the CDR3, the DNA is TGTGCCAGCAGTTTGATGGGACTAGCGGGAGTTAGTGAGCAGTTCTTC.

This clonotype has more than one count but fewer than ten. The chain joins TRBV27 to TRBJ2-7; 14 bases agree with TRBD2. The CDR3 sequence is 17 residues long. Trimming cost V 3 bases and J 6 bases; bases outside gene matches: 10. Germline V lookup: CDR1 MNHEY, CDR2 SMNVEV (reference sequence). The CDR3 sequence: CASSLLIPGLAGAEQYF. As DNA, the CDR3 is TGTGCCAGCAGTTTGCTTATCCCGGGACTAGCGGGAGCCGAGCAGTACTTC.

The chain carries TRBV10-3 and TRBJ2-7, with 9 bases fitting TRBD1. V lost 10 bases, J lost 5 bases, and 6 bases stayed unmatched. CDR1 is ENHRY and CDR2 is SYGVKD in the germline V gene. This CDR3 is built from 12 residues. The CDR3 coding sequence is TGTGCCACCAGGGACAGGGTGGACGAGCAGTACTTC. This encodes CATRDRVDEQYF.

This clonotype was seen only a few times. V is TRBV7-8 and J is TRBJ2-3, with D maybe TRBD1 (5 bases). The germline CDR1 and CDR2 sequences are SGHVS and FQNEAQ. The CDR3 has 14 residues. The V end lost 3 bases, the J end lost 6 bases, and 13 bases lay between the germline ends. Here the CDR3 reads CASSFQGYYDTQYF. For the CDR3, the DNA is TGTGCCAGCAGCTTTCAGGGATACTACGATACGCAGTATTTT.

The chain links TRBV5-1 to TRBJ2-7; D gene ambiguous. Trimming left V 0 bases short and J 0 bases short, with 13 bases between. Germline V gene sequence: CDR1 SGHRS, CDR2 YFSETQ. The CDR3 is made up of 16 amino acids. As DNA, the CDR3 is TGCGCCAGCAGCTTGGCTCCAACTGCCAGCTCCTACGAGCAGTACTTC. This gives the protein CASSLAPTASSYEQYF.

V and J are TRBV4-2 and TRBJ1-1, with D possibly being TRBD1 (5 bases). V lost 0 bases and J 7 bases, leaving 12 bases between the germline ends. Per germline, CDR1 LGHNA and CDR2 YNFKEQ. The CDR3 is 14 amino acids. The CDR3 coding sequence is TGTGCCAGCAGCCAAGATCCGATTGGGGGTGAAGCTTTCTTT. Its protein product is CASSQDPIGGEAFF.

This clonotype was seen a single time. This rearrangement joins TRBV4-1 to TRBJ2-2; 14 bases agree with TRBD2. Germline V CDR1 and CDR2: MGHRA, YSYEKL. The CDR3 has 18 residues. V trimming: 3 bases; J trimming: 1 base; junction bases outside the gene matches: 4. CDR3 region: CASSQTSGRAQNTGELFF. CDR3 DNA: TGCGCCAGCAGCCAGACTAGCGGGAGGGCGCAGAACACCGGGGAGCTGTTTTTT.

The J gene is TRBJ2-2, the V gene TRBV7-6; 10 bases align to TRBD2. CDR1 and CDR2 (germline): SGHVS, FNYEAQ. CDR3 length equals 17 residues. J lost 5 bases, V lost 2 bases, and 8 bases had no gene match. The CDR3 loop is CASSLLAGALGTGELFF. The CDR3 nucleotides are TGTGCCAGCAGCTTACTAGCGGGAGCACTGGGAACCGGGGAGCTGTTTTTT. The full variable domain, rest sourced from reference TRBV7-6 and TRBJ2-2, is GAGVSQSPRYKVTKRGQDVALRCDPISGHVSLYWYRQALGQGPEFLTYFNYEAQQDKSGLPNDRFSAERPEGSISTLTIQRTEQRDSAMYRCASSLLAGALGTGELFFGEGSRLTVL.

This clonotype was observed many times. The chain combines TRBV27 with TRBJ2-1; TRBD2 matches 8 bases. Trimming took 5 bases from V and 7 from J; bases not matched to a gene: 4. CDR1 is MNHEY and CDR2 is SMNVEV in the germline V gene (reference sequence). The CDR3 covers 13 residues. In DNA, the CDR3 is TGTGCCAGCAGTAGCGGGAGCTTTAATGAGCAGTTCTTC. Protein product: CASSSGSFNEQFF.

The chain recombines TRBV20-1 with TRBJ2-1; a weak D match, TRBD2 (6 bases). Germline lookup yields CDR1 DFQATT and CDR2 SNEGSKA (reference sequence). The CDR3 spans 13 residues. V lost 5 bases to trimming and J lost 5 bases, with 13 bases between them. CDR3 bases: TGCAGTGCTCGGGACTGGAGTAACAATGAGCAGTTCTTC. It codes for CSARDWSNNEQFF.